These 31 T cell receptor beta chains originate from one sample sequenced in a study of CD8 T cells in Susac syndrome. Random hexamers were used to reverse transcribe roughly 0.45 to 1 ug of RNA. TCRdb called the immunoSEQ multiplex PCR reads again in MiXCR, with one record for every CDR3 protein. Among approximately 150,000 distinct CDR3 sequences listed, about 94% were seen once. The sample comprised CD4+ T cells from PBMCs. These receptors were taken from a human donor in good health.

This clonotype was counted a single time. The chain recombines TRBV6-5 with TRBJ2-7; 8 nucleotides line up with TRBD2. Per germline, CDR1 MNHEY and CDR2 SVGAGI. This CDR3 spans 13 amino acids. J lost 2 bases, V lost 7 bases, and 4 bases had no gene match. The CDR3 region has the DNA TGTGCCAGCACCCCAGCGGGAGCCTACGAGCAGTACTTC. Translated, it gives CASTPAGAYEQYF.

The CDR3, as DNA: TGTGCCAGCAGTATCCGGGACGCCTCCTATGGCTACACCTTC. This translates into CASSIRDASYGYTF. The rearrangement links TRBV7-2 to TRBJ1-2; D possibly corresponds to TRBD1 (5 bases). Trimming stripped 6 bases from V and 4 bases from J, with 15 bases between. Per the germline V gene, CDR1 is SGHTA and CDR2 is FQGNSA. This CDR3 has 14 residues.

The rearrangement joins TRBV4-2 to TRBJ2-3; D remains unclear. V was cut by 0 bases and J by 2 bases, with 18 bases left in between. The germline V gene has CDR1 LGHNA and CDR2 YNFKEQ. CDR3 length: 18 residues. CDR3 DNA sequence: TGTGCCAGCAGCCAAGATGGGTCCTCGTATAGGCACACAGATACGCAGTATTTT. Residues: CASSQDGSSYRHTDTQYF.

The chain joins TRBV4-2 to TRBJ2-5; a possible D gene is TRBD2 (6 bases). CDR1 LGHNA and CDR2 YNFKEQ come from the germline V gene. CDR3 length: 17 residues. The ends were cut back, 1 base at V and 2 bases at J, with 17 bases in the middle. In DNA form, the CDR3 reads TGTGCCAGCAGCCAAGGGTTTATGGGGGGTCCACAAGAGACCCAGTACTTC. This encodes CASSQGFMGGPQETQYF.

The chain joins TRBV15 to TRBJ2-5; tentative D call: TRBD2 (6 bases). Trimming removed 4 bases from V and 2 bases from J, with 26 bases in between. Germline CDR1 LNHNV, CDR2 YYDKDF (reference sequence). This CDR3 comprises 19 residues. The CDR3 DNA sequence: TGTGCCACCAGCACCCGAACGCGACTAGTGCTTGAGAAACAAGAGACCCAGTACTTC. Its protein product is CATSTRTRLVLEKQETQYF.

The rearrangement joins TRBV6-1 to TRBJ2-7; 7 nucleotides match TRBD2. J was trimmed by 2 bases and V by 6 bases; bases with no gene match: 10. Germline assignment: CDR1 MNHNS and CDR2 SASEGT. The CDR3 loop spans 15 amino acids. CDR3 in amino acids: CASSENGAGAYEQYF. The CDR3, as DNA: TGTGCCAGCAGCGAAAACGGGGCGGGGGCCTACGAGCAGTACTTC.

V is TRBV5-1 and J is TRBJ2-3; D remains unclear. Germline V gives CDR1 SGHRS, CDR2 YFSETQ. This CDR3 is built from 16 residues. Trimming took off 4 bases at V and 0 bases at J, with 15 bases between the two ends. The CDR3 region is CASSLIRVGSTDTQYF. CDR3 sequence (DNA): TGCGCCAGCAGCCTCATCCGGGTTGGGAGCACAGATACGCAGTATTTT.

The chain recombines TRBV3-1 with TRBJ2-3, with 7 nucleotides matching TRBD1. V was clipped by 4 bases and J by 3 bases; unmatched bases: 7. The CDR3 extends over 15 amino acids. CDR1 LGHDT and CDR2 YNNKEL come from the germline V gene (reference sequence). In nucleotides, the CDR3 is TGTGCCAGCAGCCTTCGACAGGGAAGGACAGATACGCAGTATTTT. Translation gives CASSLRQGRTDTQYF.

The chain carries TRBV6-5 and TRBJ1-6; D perhaps matches TRBD1 (5 bases). Per the germline V gene, CDR1 is MNHEY and CDR2 is SVGAGI. The V and J ends lost 2 bases and 6 bases respectively, with 8 bases between them. This CDR3 is 14 amino acids long. The CDR3 DNA reads TGTGCCAGCAGTTACGGGCAGGGTAATTCACCCCTCCACTTT. This gives the protein CASSYGQGNSPLHF.

The gene calls are TRBV19 and TRBJ1-5; 8 nucleotides agree with TRBD1. The J segment lost 2 bases and the V segment lost 6 bases, leaving 6 bases of the junction unmatched. CDR1 is LNHDA, CDR2 SQIVND, per germline (reference sequence). The CDR3 spans 15 residues. The CDR3 coding sequence is TGTGCCAGTAGGTCAACAGGGGGTGGCAATCAGCCCCAGCATTTT. Its translation: CASRSTGGGNQPQHF.

The V and J genes are TRBV29-1 and TRBJ2-5; D may be TRBD1 (6 bases). The CDR3 sequence is 12 residues long. The germline CDR1 and CDR2 sequences are SQVTM and ANQGSEA. CDR3 loop: CSYGQLQETQYF. Here the CDR3 DNA reads TGCAGTTATGGACAGCTCCAAGAGACCCAGTACTTC.

The J gene is TRBJ2-1, the V gene TRBV5-5; 8 bases map to TRBD1. The germline CDR1 and CDR2 sequences are SGHKS and YYEKEE (reference sequence). The V and J ends lost 4 bases and 7 bases, in that order; junction bases with no gene match: 10. This CDR3 is built from 15 residues. In nucleotides, the CDR3 is TGTGCCAGCAGCGTCACAGGGGGTCGGGGGAATGAGCAGTTCTTC. It codes for CASSVTGGRGNEQFF.

The chain combines TRBV19 with TRBJ2-7, with 8 bases that match TRBD2. The V gene end was trimmed by 7 bases and the J gene end by 5 bases; junction bases not matched to a gene: 10. The CDR3 runs to 14 residues. Germline lookup yields CDR1 LNHDA and CDR2 SQIVND (reference sequence). DNA of the CDR3: TGTGCCAGTAATCCTAGCGGGTCCAAAGACGAGCAGTACTTC. This encodes CASNPSGSKDEQYF.

The chain employs TRBV30 and TRBJ2-1; 8 nucleotides line up with TRBD1. This CDR3 is built from 13 residues. CDR1 GTSNPN and CDR2 SVGIG come from the germline V gene (reference sequence). CDR3 region: CAYRTGLYNEQFF. CDR3 nucleotides: TGTGCGTATAGGACAGGGCTCTACAATGAGCAGTTCTTC.

The J gene is TRBJ1-1, the V gene TRBV29-1; TRBD1 matches 10 bases. Germline V lookup: CDR1 SQVTM, CDR2 ANQGSEA. V shed 5 bases, J shed 5 bases, and the junction held 11 bases outside the gene matches. This CDR3 comprises 15 residues. The CDR3 region is CSVTGTGAGGTEAFF. CDR3 nucleotides: TGCAGCGTTACCGGGACAGGGGCAGGGGGAACTGAAGCTTTCTTT.

The V gene is TRBV5-1, the J gene TRBJ2-3; perhaps TRBD2 as D (6 bases). Trimming removed 3 bases at V and 1 base at J, with 15 bases between. Germline lookup yields CDR1 SGHRS and CDR2 YFSETQ. The CDR3 consists of 16 residues. The CDR3 nucleotides are TGCGCCAGCAGCTCATCCGGCGGCGGGGGCACAGATACGCAGTATTTT. It yields the protein CASSSSGGGGTDTQYF.

V gene TRBV5-4 combines with J gene TRBJ2-7; D is unresolved. CDR1 and CDR2 (germline): SGHNT, YYREEE (reference sequence). V dropped 4 bases and J dropped 1 base, with 15 bases sitting between them. The CDR3 is made up of 15 amino acids. The DNA of the CDR3 is TGTGCCAGCAGCCCATCCCTTCTAGATTCCTACGAGCAGTACTTC. Its translation is CASSPSLLDSYEQYF. The full variable domain, with the rest looked up from reference TRBV5-4 and TRBJ2-7, is ETGVTQSPTHLIKTRGQQVTLRCSSQSGHNTVSWYQQALGQGPQFIFQYYREEENGRGNFPPRFSGLQFPNYSSELNVNALELDDSALYLCASSPSLLDSYEQYFGPGTRLTVT.

CDR3 in amino acids: CASSLAAYRTGISGYTF. The CDR3 nucleotides read TGTGCCAGCAGCTTAGCCGCGTACCGGACAGGGATAAGTGGCTACACCTTC. The chain carries TRBV7-2 and TRBJ1-2; the match to TRBD1 covers 8 bases. CDR3 size: 17 residues. V dropped 0 bases and J dropped 7; count of bases not matched to a gene: 13. Germline CDR1 is SGHTA and CDR2 is FQGNSA.

This chain links TRBV5-1 with TRBJ2-3; D uncertain. The CDR3 runs 15 residues. CDR1 and CDR2 from the germline V gene are SGHRS and YFSETQ. Between the trimmed V and J ends, which lost 0 bases and 0 bases, there was a span of 8 bases. The CDR3 nucleotides read TGCGCCAGCAGCTTGGTTTTCGCTAGCACAGATACGCAGTATTTT. Its translation is CASSLVFASTDTQYF.

V gene TRBV3-1 combines with J gene TRBJ1-1; D call uncertain. The CDR3 runs to 12 residues. V lost 1 base to trimming and J lost 11 bases, with 11 bases between them. Looked up from germline, CDR1 is LGHDT and CDR2 is YNNKEL (reference sequence). The CDR3 protein is CASSQGELRAFF. Here the CDR3 DNA reads TGTGCCAGCAGCCAAGGTGAGCTACGGGCTTTCTTT.

The sample holds one count of this clonotype. The V call is TRBV3-1, the J call TRBJ2-3; a possible D gene is TRBD2 (6 bases). Germline CDR1 is LGHDT and CDR2 is YNNKEL (reference sequence). This CDR3 contains 15 residues. V lost 1 base and J lost 8, with 16 bases in between. CDR3 sequence: CASSQGRGSQGTQYF. CDR3 in DNA: TGTGCCAGCAGCCAAGGGAGGGGCAGCCAAGGTACGCAGTATTTT.

The rearrangement links TRBV5-1 to TRBJ1-2; a possible D gene is TRBD1 (5 bases). This CDR3 has 14 amino acids. Germline V CDR1 and CDR2: SGHRS, YFSETQ. Trimming pared 4 bases from V and 8 bases from J, leaving 18 bases between. The CDR3 coding sequence is TGCGCCAGCAGCCCCTCGGGGGGGTCGGAAGGCTACACCTTC. Translated: CASSPSGGSEGYTF.

The gene calls are TRBV15 and TRBJ2-7; D is unclear. V lost 3 bases to trimming and J lost 2 bases, with 5 bases between them. Looked up from germline, CDR1 is LNHNV and CDR2 is YYDKDF (reference sequence). The CDR3 spans 12 residues. Here the CDR3 reads CATSSGPYEQYF. The CDR3 DNA reads TGTGCCACCAGCAGTGGACCCTACGAGCAGTACTTC. Filled out from reference TRBV15 and TRBJ2-7, the complete variable domain reads DAMVIQNPRYQVTQFGKPVTLSCSQTLNHNVMYWYQQKSSQAPKLLFHYYDKDFNNEADTPDNFQSRRPNTSFCFLDIRSPGLGDTAMYLCATSSGPYEQYFGPGTRLTVT.

This chain joins TRBV19 and TRBJ1-1; D call uncertain. Germline CDR1 reads LNHDA; CDR2 reads SQIVND (reference sequence). This CDR3 is 13 amino acids long. Trimming stripped 8 bases from V and 0 bases from J, with 10 bases between. DNA of the CDR3: TGTGCCAGTCTCCGAGGCATGAACACTGAAGCTTTCTTT. As protein: CASLRGMNTEAFF.

The V gene is TRBV4-2, the J gene TRBJ1-6; TRBD1 matches at 9 bases. In germline, CDR1 is LGHNA, CDR2 YNFKEQ. The V and J ends lost 0 bases and 9 bases, in that order; junction bases with no gene match: 3. The CDR3 has 15 amino acids. CDR3 sequence reads: CASSQDVQGASPLHF. In DNA form, the CDR3 reads TGTGCCAGCAGCCAAGACGTACAGGGGGCTTCACCCCTCCACTTT.

The chain has TRBV3-1 and TRBJ1-2, with 10 bases aligning to TRBD1. This CDR3 has 15 residues. The ends lost 2 bases at V and 6 bases at J; junction bases unmatched: 6. Germline assignment: CDR1 LGHDT and CDR2 YNNKEL (reference sequence). The CDR3 DNA is TGTGCCAGCAGCCAATGGGGACAGGGGAAGAATGGCTACACCTTC. It encodes CASSQWGQGKNGYTF.

V usage is TRBV9 and J usage is TRBJ2-1, with unresolved D. The CDR3 has 17 amino acids. The germline V gene has CDR1 SGDLS and CDR2 YYNGEE. The V end lost 4 bases, the J end lost 3 bases, and 20 bases lay between the germline ends. The CDR3 DNA follows: TGTGCCAGCAGCCCCGTTGAGCCCTTCTTCCTCTACAATGAGCAGTTCTTC. It encodes CASSPVEPFFLYNEQFF. Drawing the rest from reference TRBV9 and TRBJ2-1, the complete variable domain is DSGVTQTPKHLITATGQRVTLRCSPRSGDLSVYWYQQSLDQGLQFLIQYYNGEERAKGNILERFSAQQFPDLHSELNLSSLELGDSALYFCASSPVEPFFLYNEQFFGPGTRLTVL.

The CDR3 DNA reads as TGTGCCAGCAGCCAAGATTGGGGGGACACTGAAGCTTTCTTT. Translating gives CASSQDWGDTEAFF. V gene TRBV14 combines with J gene TRBJ1-1; maybe TRBD1 (5 bases). V was pared by 0 bases and J by 3 bases, with 8 bases between. Per the germline V gene, CDR1 is SGHDN and CDR2 is FVKESK. CDR3 size: 14 residues.

V is TRBV29-1 and J is TRBJ2-7; 7 bases are shared with TRBD1. CDR3 length equals 12 residues. The trim removed 3 bases at V and 5 bases at J, leaving 4 bases unmatched. The germline gives CDR1 SQVTM, CDR2 ANQGSEA. The CDR3 sequence: CSVEITGDEQYF. DNA for the CDR3: TGCAGCGTTGAGATAACAGGGGACGAGCAGTACTTC.

This chain joins TRBV24-1 and TRBJ2-1, with 11 positions matching TRBD1. This CDR3 has 17 amino acids. Losses at the gene ends were 4 bases for V and 8 bases for J; bases not matched to a gene: 12. Looked up from germline, CDR1 is KGHDR and CDR2 is SFDVKD. The CDR3: CATSDGLGQGAGDEQFF. In nucleotides, the CDR3 is TGTGCCACCAGTGACGGCCTCGGACAGGGGGCTGGAGATGAGCAGTTCTTC.

CDR3 amino acids: CASSQGGGYEQYF. CDR3 DNA: TGTGCCAGCAGTCAGGGGGGGGGATACGAGCAGTACTTC. V is TRBV12-3 or TRBV12-4 and J is TRBJ2-7; D could derive from TRBD1 or TRBD2 (7 bases each). The CDR3 contains 13 residues. Trimming shortened V by 5 bases and J by 4 bases, and 12 bases separated the two germline ends.